This is a list of T cell receptor beta chains from one sample in a study of T cells after yellow fever vaccination. Via MiXCR, TCRdb re-called the 5' RACE reads, giving one row per CDR3 protein. The data contain 150,000 or so distinct CDR3 sequences, less than 8.5% of them singletons. The sample here was CD4+ T cells sorted from PBMCs, taken 10 days after the yellow fever booster vaccination. Receptors originate from a man aged 30 to 39 who received the YFV17D yellow fever vaccine. Each CDR3 is given with its conserved first and last residue. A D gene is named only where the DNA matches it firmly. A row's size may be missing; if present it is once, few, many or a size class.

cdr3_aa: CASSPGLAGDEQFF
cdr3_nt: TGTGCCAGCAGCCCGGGACTAGCGGGAGATGAGCAGTTCTTC
j_call: TRBJ2-1
clone_size: .
v_call: TRBV3-1
d_call: TRBD2
cdr3_length: 14

cdr3_aa: CASRAGSWVTDTQYF
cdr3_nt: TGTGCCAGCAGGGCGGGTTCATGGGTGACAGATACGCAGTATTTT
j_call: TRBJ2-3
clone_size: many
v_call: TRBV12-3/TRBV12-4
d_call: .
cdr3_length: 15

cdr3_aa: CASSRPGTDYEQYF
cdr3_nt: TGTGCCAGCAGTAGGCCCGGGACAGATTACGAGCAGTACTTC
j_call: TRBJ2-7
clone_size: many
v_call: TRBV28
d_call: TRBD1
cdr3_length: 14

cdr3_aa: CASSFIGSKAYNEQFF
cdr3_nt: TGTGCCAGCAGTTTTATTGGCTCCAAGGCCTACAATGAGCAGTTCTTC
j_call: TRBJ2-1
clone_size: many
v_call: TRBV28
d_call: .
cdr3_length: 16

cdr3_aa: CASNTGGAGFTGELFF
cdr3_nt: TGTGCCAGTAATACGGGGGGGGCAGGGTTCACCGGGGAGCTGTTTTTT
j_call: TRBJ2-2
clone_size: few
v_call: TRBV19
d_call: TRBD2
cdr3_length: 16

cdr3_aa: CATGRLADTQYF
cdr3_nt: TGTGCCACAGGCCGGTTGGCAGATACGCAGTATTTT
j_call: TRBJ2-3
clone_size: many
v_call: TRBV12-3/TRBV12-4
d_call: .
cdr3_length: 12

cdr3_aa: CASSLGSGRFVGELFF
cdr3_nt: TGCGCCAGCAGCTTGGGGAGCGGGAGGTTCGTCGGGGAGCTGTTTTTT
j_call: TRBJ2-2
clone_size: many
v_call: TRBV5-1
d_call: TRBD2
cdr3_length: 16

cdr3_aa: CASSYEPTGDYGYTF
cdr3_nt: TGTGCCAGCAGCTACGAACCAACAGGGGACTATGGCTACACCTTC
j_call: TRBJ1-2
clone_size: .
v_call: TRBV5-4
d_call: TRBD1
cdr3_length: 15

cdr3_aa: CASYYSSGANVLTF
cdr3_nt: TGTGCCAGCTACTACTCGTCTGGGGCCAACGTCCTGACTTTC
j_call: TRBJ2-6
clone_size: few
v_call: TRBV7-9
d_call: .
cdr3_length: 14

cdr3_aa: CSAKRTSGRADTQYF
cdr3_nt: TGCAGTGCTAAAAGGACTAGCGGGAGGGCGGATACGCAGTATTTT
j_call: TRBJ2-3
clone_size: many
v_call: TRBV20-1
d_call: TRBD2
cdr3_length: 15

cdr3_aa: CIGAGGNTGELFF
cdr3_nt: TGCATTGGGGCGGGAGGCAACACCGGGGAGCTGTTTTTT
j_call: TRBJ2-2
clone_size: many
v_call: TRBV20-1
d_call: TRBD2
cdr3_length: 13

cdr3_aa: CASSRRSGKLNIQYF
cdr3_nt: TGTGCCAGCAGCCGGCGCTCGGGGAAGCTAAACATTCAGTACTTC
j_call: TRBJ2-4
clone_size: few
v_call: TRBV12-3/TRBV12-4
d_call: .
cdr3_length: 15

cdr3_aa: CAIRALEEQFF
cdr3_nt: TGTGCCATCAGAGCCCTTGAAGAGCAGTTCTTC
j_call: TRBJ2-1
clone_size: many
v_call: TRBV10-3
d_call: .
cdr3_length: 11

cdr3_aa: CSARDGINSPLHF
cdr3_nt: TGCAGTGCGCGGGACGGGATTAATTCACCCCTCCACTTT
j_call: TRBJ1-6
clone_size: many
v_call: TRBV20-1
d_call: .
cdr3_length: 13

cdr3_aa: CSSSSQPGLAYEQYF
cdr3_nt: TGCAGTTCCTCGTCACAGCCGGGACTAGCCTACGAGCAGTACTTC
j_call: TRBJ2-7
clone_size: many
v_call: TRBV20-1
d_call: TRBD2
cdr3_length: 15

cdr3_aa: CSARVPSESRYNEQFF
cdr3_nt: TGCAGTGCTAGAGTCCCTAGCGAGAGCCGCTACAATGAGCAGTTCTTC
j_call: TRBJ2-1
clone_size: few
v_call: TRBV20-1
d_call: .
cdr3_length: 16

cdr3_aa: CASSSPLAGTIYNEQFF
cdr3_nt: TGTGCCAGCAGCTCACCACTAGCGGGCACAATCTACAATGAGCAGTTCTTC
j_call: TRBJ2-1
clone_size: few
v_call: TRBV7-9
d_call: TRBD2
cdr3_length: 17

cdr3_aa: CAISESKADTQYF
cdr3_nt: TGTGCCATCAGTGAGTCGAAAGCAGATACGCAGTATTTT
j_call: TRBJ2-3
clone_size: many
v_call: TRBV10-3
d_call: .
cdr3_length: 13

cdr3_aa: CSATGGHGGNYTF
cdr3_nt: TGCAGTGCTACTGGGGGGCATGGGGGGAACTACACCTTC
j_call: TRBJ1-2
clone_size: many
v_call: TRBV20-1
d_call: .
cdr3_length: 13

cdr3_aa: CSARGWGGSGDEQFF
cdr3_nt: TGCAGTGCTAGAGGATGGGGCGGGAGTGGGGATGAGCAGTTCTTC
j_call: TRBJ2-1
clone_size: many
v_call: TRBV20-1
d_call: TRBD2
cdr3_length: 15

cdr3_aa: CASSLRMTYEQYF
cdr3_nt: TGTGCCAGCAGCTTGAGGATGACGTACGAGCAGTACTTC
j_call: TRBJ2-7
clone_size: .
v_call: TRBV5-6
d_call: .
cdr3_length: 13

cdr3_aa: CASSQRTPLVDTQYF
cdr3_nt: TGTGCCAGCAGCCAACGGACTCCCCTCGTGGATACGCAGTATTTT
j_call: TRBJ2-3
clone_size: few
v_call: TRBV14
d_call: .
cdr3_length: 15

cdr3_aa: CASSLDTSGTTYEQYF
cdr3_nt: TGCGCCAGCAGCTTGGATACTAGCGGGACGACCTACGAGCAGTACTTC
j_call: TRBJ2-7
clone_size: many
v_call: TRBV5-1
d_call: TRBD2
cdr3_length: 16

cdr3_aa: CASTQDGGPYEQYF
cdr3_nt: TGTGCCAGCACCCAGGATGGGGGCCCCTACGAGCAGTACTTC
j_call: TRBJ2-7
clone_size: many
v_call: TRBV7-2
d_call: .
cdr3_length: 14

cdr3_aa: CASRDLGLAGWIEQFF
cdr3_nt: TGCGCCAGCAGGGATCTTGGACTAGCGGGATGGATTGAGCAGTTCTTC
j_call: TRBJ2-1
clone_size: many
v_call: TRBV10-2
d_call: TRBD2
cdr3_length: 16

cdr3_aa: CASSGQGSSYEQYF
cdr3_nt: TGTGCCAGCAGTGGACAGGGAAGCTCCTACGAGCAGTACTTC
j_call: TRBJ2-7
clone_size: many
v_call: TRBV25-1
d_call: TRBD1
cdr3_length: 14

cdr3_aa: CASSQDASGVAYEQYF
cdr3_nt: TGTGCCAGCAGCCAAGATGCGAGCGGGGTGGCCTACGAGCAGTACTTC
j_call: TRBJ2-7
clone_size: many
v_call: TRBV4-2
d_call: TRBD2
cdr3_length: 16

cdr3_aa: CASSLGGDSTDTQYF
cdr3_nt: TGCGCCAGCAGCTTAGGGGGAGACAGCACAGATACGCAGTATTTT
j_call: TRBJ2-3
clone_size: many
v_call: TRBV5-1
d_call: .
cdr3_length: 15

cdr3_aa: CASSSGGLSNQPQHF
cdr3_nt: TGTGCCAGCAGTTCTGGCGGACTTAGCAATCAGCCCCAGCATTTT
j_call: TRBJ1-5
clone_size: many
v_call: TRBV27
d_call: .
cdr3_length: 15

cdr3_aa: CAKTGSRASSYGHEQFF
cdr3_nt: TGTGCCAAAACGGGATCTCGGGCGTCATCATATGGCCATGAGCAGTTCTTC
j_call: TRBJ2-1
clone_size: many
v_call: TRBV27
d_call: .
cdr3_length: 17

cdr3_aa: CAWRGFGLAGVEQYF
cdr3_nt: TGTGCCTGGAGGGGATTCGGGCTAGCGGGAGTCGAGCAGTACTTC
j_call: TRBJ2-7
clone_size: many
v_call: TRBV30
d_call: TRBD2
cdr3_length: 15

cdr3_aa: CSARRAYEQYF
cdr3_nt: TGCAGTGCTAGGCGGGCATACGAGCAGTACTTC
j_call: TRBJ2-7
clone_size: many
v_call: TRBV20-1
d_call: .
cdr3_length: 11

cdr3_aa: CSVGLQAGELFF
cdr3_nt: TGCAGCGTTGGTTTACAGGCCGGGGAGCTGTTTTTT
j_call: TRBJ2-2
clone_size: many
v_call: TRBV29-1
d_call: .
cdr3_length: 12

cdr3_aa: CSAPRREQETQYF
cdr3_nt: TGCAGTGCCCCCCGGCGAGAACAAGAGACCCAGTACTTC
j_call: TRBJ2-5
clone_size: many
v_call: TRBV20-1
d_call: .
cdr3_length: 13

cdr3_aa: CASSYSGGTEAFF
cdr3_nt: TGTGCCAGCAGTTACTCGGGGGGTACTGAAGCTTTCTTT
j_call: TRBJ1-1
clone_size: many
v_call: TRBV6-2/TRBV6-3
d_call: .
cdr3_length: 13

cdr3_aa: CASSLDRTYYEQYF
cdr3_nt: TGCGCCAGCAGCTTGGACCGGACTTACTACGAGCAGTACTTC
j_call: TRBJ2-7
clone_size: many
v_call: TRBV5-1
d_call: .
cdr3_length: 14

cdr3_aa: CASSLVAGSGNTIYF
cdr3_nt: TGTGCCAGCAGCTTAGTCGCAGGGTCTGGAAACACCATATATTTT
j_call: TRBJ1-3
clone_size: few
v_call: TRBV7-9
d_call: .
cdr3_length: 15

cdr3_aa: CASSLAGDTGELFF
cdr3_nt: TGTGCCAGCAGTCTAGCGGGGGACACCGGGGAGCTGTTTTTT
j_call: TRBJ2-2
clone_size: many
v_call: TRBV2
d_call: TRBD2
cdr3_length: 14

cdr3_aa: CASARDRGSETQYF
cdr3_nt: TGTGCCAGCGCCCGTGACAGGGGCTCGGAGACCCAGTACTTC
j_call: TRBJ2-5
clone_size: many
v_call: TRBV12-3/TRBV12-4
d_call: TRBD1
cdr3_length: 14

cdr3_aa: CASSQGLTTYNEQFF
cdr3_nt: TGTGCCAGCAGCCAAGGGCTAACAACCTACAATGAGCAGTTCTTC
j_call: TRBJ2-1
clone_size: many
v_call: TRBV3-1
d_call: .
cdr3_length: 15

cdr3_aa: CAWSVGTHTGELFF
cdr3_nt: TGTGCCTGGAGTGTCGGCACGCACACCGGGGAGCTGTTTTTT
j_call: TRBJ2-2
clone_size: few
v_call: TRBV30
d_call: .
cdr3_length: 14